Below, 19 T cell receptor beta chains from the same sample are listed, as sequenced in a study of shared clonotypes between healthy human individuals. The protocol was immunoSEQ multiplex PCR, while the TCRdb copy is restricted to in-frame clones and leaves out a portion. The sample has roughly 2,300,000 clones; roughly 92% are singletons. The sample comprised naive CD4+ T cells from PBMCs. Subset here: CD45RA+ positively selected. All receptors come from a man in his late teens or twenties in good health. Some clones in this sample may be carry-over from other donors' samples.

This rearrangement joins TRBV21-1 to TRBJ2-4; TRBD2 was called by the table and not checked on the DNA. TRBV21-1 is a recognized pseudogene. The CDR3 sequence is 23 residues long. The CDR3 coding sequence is TGTGCCAGCAGCAAGCGGGACAGGGGACTAGCGGGAAGGTCCCCGTTAGCCAAAAACATTCAGTACTTC. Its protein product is CASSKRDRGLAGRSPLAKNIQYF.

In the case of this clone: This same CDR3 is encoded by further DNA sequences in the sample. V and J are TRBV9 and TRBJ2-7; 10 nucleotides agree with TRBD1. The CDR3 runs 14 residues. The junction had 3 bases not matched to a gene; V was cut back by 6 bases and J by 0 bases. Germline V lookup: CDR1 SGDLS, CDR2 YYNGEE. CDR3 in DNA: TGTGCCAGCAACCGACAGGGGGCCTCCTACGAGCAGTACTTC. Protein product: CASNRQGASYEQYF. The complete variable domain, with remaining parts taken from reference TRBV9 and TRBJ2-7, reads DSGVTQTPKHLITATGQRVTLRCSPRSGDLSVYWYQQSLDQGLQFLIQYYNGEERAKGNILERFSAQQFPDLHSELNLSSLELGDSALYFCASNRQGASYEQYFGPGTRLTVT.

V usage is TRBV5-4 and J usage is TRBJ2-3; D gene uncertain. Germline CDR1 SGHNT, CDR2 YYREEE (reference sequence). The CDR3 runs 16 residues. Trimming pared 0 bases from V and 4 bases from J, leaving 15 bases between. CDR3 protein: CASSLVGPRQADTQYF. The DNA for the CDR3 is TGTGCCAGCAGCTTGGTGGGCCCCCGGCAGGCAGATACGCAGTATTTT.

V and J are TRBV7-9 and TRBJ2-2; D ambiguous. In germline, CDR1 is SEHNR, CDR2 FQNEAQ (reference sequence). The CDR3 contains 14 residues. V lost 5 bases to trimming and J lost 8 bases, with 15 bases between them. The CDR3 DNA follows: TGTGCCAGCAGCCCCCGGGTTGCTTCTGGGGAGCTGTTTTTT. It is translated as CASSPRVASGELFF. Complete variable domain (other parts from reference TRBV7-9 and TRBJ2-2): DTGVSQNPRHKITKRGQNVTFRCDPISEHNRLYWYRQTLGQGPEFLTYFQNEAQLEKSRLLSDRFSAERPKGSFSTLEIQRTEQGDSAMYLCASSPRVASGELFFGEGSRLTVL.

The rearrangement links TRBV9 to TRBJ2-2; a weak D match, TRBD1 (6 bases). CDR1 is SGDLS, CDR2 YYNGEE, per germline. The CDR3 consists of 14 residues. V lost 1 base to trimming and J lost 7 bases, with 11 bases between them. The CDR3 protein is CASSVRGGYGELFF. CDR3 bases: TGTGCCAGCAGCGTAAGAGGGGGATACGGGGAGCTGTTTTTT. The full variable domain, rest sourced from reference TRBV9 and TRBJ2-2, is DSGVTQTPKHLITATGQRVTLRCSPRSGDLSVYWYQQSLDQGLQFLIQYYNGEERAKGNILERFSAQQFPDLHSELNLSSLELGDSALYFCASSVRGGYGELFFGEGSRLTVL.

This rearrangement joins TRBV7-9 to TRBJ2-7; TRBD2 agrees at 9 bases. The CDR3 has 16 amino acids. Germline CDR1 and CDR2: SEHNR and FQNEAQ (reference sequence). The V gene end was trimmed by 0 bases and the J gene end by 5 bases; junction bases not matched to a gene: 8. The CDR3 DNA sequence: TGTGCCAGCAGCTTAGCTCGGGGGACTAGCTACCACGAGCAGTACTTC. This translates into CASSLARGTSYHEQYF. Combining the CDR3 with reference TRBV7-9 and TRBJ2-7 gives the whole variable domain DTGVSQNPRHKITKRGQNVTFRCDPISEHNRLYWYRQTLGQGPEFLTYFQNEAQLEKSRLLSDRFSAERPKGSFSTLEIQRTEQGDSAMYLCASSLARGTSYHEQYFGPGTRLTVT.

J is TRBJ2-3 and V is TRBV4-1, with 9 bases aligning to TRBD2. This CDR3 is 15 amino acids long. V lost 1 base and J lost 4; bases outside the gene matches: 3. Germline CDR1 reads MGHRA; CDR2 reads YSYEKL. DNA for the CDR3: TGCGCCAGCAGCCAAGGCGGGAGGGCCCCAGATACGCAGTATTTT. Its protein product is CASSQGGRAPDTQYF.

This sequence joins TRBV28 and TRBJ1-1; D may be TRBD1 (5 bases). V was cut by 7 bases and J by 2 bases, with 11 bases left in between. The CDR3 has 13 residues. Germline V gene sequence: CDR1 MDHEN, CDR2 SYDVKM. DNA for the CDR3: TGTGCCAGCAATGTACAGGTTAACACTGAAGCTTTCTTT. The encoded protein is CASNVQVNTEAFF.

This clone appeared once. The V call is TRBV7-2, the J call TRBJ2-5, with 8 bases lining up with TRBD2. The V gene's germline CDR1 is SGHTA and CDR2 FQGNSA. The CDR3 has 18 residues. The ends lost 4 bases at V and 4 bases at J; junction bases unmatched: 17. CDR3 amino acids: CASSSKRVAGFRGETQYF. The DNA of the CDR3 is TGTGCCAGCAGCTCTAAAAGGGTAGCGGGGTTCAGGGGAGAGACCCAGTACTTC.

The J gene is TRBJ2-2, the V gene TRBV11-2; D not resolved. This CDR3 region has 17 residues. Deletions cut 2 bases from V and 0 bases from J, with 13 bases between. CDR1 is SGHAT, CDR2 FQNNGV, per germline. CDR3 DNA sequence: TGTGCCAGCAGCTTACGCCCGGGCGAGCCGAACACCGGGGAGCTGTTTTTT. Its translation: CASSLRPGEPNTGELFF.

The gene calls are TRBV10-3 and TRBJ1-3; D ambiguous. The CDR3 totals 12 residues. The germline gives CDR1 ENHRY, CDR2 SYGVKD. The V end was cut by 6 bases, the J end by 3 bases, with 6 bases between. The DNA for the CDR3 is TGTGCCATCAGGACTGATGGAAACACCATATATTTT. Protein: CAIRTDGNTIYF.

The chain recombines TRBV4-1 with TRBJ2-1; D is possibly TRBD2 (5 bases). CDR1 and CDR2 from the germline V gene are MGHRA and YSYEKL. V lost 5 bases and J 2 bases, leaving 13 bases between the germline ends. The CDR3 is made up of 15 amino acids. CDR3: CASSLMPGTYNEQFF. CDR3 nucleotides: TGCGCCAGCAGCTTGATGCCGGGGACCTACAATGAGCAGTTCTTC.

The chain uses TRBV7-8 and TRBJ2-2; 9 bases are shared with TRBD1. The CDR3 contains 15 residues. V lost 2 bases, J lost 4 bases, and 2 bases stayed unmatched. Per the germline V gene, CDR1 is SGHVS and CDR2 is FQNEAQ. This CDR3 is CASSLMDRGTGELFF. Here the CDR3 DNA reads TGTGCCAGCAGCTTAATGGACAGGGGCACCGGGGAGCTGTTTTTT.

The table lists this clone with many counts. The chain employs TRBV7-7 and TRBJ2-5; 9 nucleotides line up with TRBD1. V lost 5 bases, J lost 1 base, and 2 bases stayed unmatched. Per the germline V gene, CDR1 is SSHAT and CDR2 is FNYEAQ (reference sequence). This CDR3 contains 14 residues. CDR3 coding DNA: TGTGCCAGCAGCATGGGACAGGGCCAAGAGACCCAGTACTTC. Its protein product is CASSMGQGQETQYF.

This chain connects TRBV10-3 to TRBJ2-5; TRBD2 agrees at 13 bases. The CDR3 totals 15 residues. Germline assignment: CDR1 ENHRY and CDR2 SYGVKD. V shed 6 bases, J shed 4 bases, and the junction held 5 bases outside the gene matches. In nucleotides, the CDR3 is TGTGCCATCAGCACTAGCGGGAGGGCCGTAGAGACCCAGTACTTC. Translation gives CAISTSGRAVETQYF.

The chain's CDR3 is CASSYSMVDGYTF. The CDR3 nucleotides are TGTGCCAGCAGTTACTCGATGGTGGATGGCTACACCTTC. V usage is TRBV6-6 and J usage is TRBJ1-2; D remains unclear. Trimming removed 0 bases from V and 6 bases from J, with 8 bases in between. This CDR3 spans 13 amino acids. Looked up from germline, CDR1 is MNHNY and CDR2 is SVGAGI (reference sequence).

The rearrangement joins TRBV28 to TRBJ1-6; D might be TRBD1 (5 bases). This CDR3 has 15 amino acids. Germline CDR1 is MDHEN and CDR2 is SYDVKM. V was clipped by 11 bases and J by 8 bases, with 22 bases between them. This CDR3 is CASIPGPLWDSPLHF. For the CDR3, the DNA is TGTGCCTCGATTCCGGGACCCCTTTGGGATTCACCCCTCCACTTT.

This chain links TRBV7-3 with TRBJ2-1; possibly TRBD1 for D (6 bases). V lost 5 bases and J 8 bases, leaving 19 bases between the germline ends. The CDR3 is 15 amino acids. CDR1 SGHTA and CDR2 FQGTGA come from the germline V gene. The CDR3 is CASSLTRDIGDEQFF. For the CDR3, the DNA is TGTGCCAGCAGCCTCACCCGGGACATAGGGGATGAGCAGTTCTTC.

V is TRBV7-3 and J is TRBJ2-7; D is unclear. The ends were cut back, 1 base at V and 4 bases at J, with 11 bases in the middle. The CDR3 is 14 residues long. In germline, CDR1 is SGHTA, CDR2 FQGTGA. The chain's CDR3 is CASSLNRIDYEQYF. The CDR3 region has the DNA TGTGCCAGCAGCTTAAATAGGATCGATTACGAGCAGTACTTC.